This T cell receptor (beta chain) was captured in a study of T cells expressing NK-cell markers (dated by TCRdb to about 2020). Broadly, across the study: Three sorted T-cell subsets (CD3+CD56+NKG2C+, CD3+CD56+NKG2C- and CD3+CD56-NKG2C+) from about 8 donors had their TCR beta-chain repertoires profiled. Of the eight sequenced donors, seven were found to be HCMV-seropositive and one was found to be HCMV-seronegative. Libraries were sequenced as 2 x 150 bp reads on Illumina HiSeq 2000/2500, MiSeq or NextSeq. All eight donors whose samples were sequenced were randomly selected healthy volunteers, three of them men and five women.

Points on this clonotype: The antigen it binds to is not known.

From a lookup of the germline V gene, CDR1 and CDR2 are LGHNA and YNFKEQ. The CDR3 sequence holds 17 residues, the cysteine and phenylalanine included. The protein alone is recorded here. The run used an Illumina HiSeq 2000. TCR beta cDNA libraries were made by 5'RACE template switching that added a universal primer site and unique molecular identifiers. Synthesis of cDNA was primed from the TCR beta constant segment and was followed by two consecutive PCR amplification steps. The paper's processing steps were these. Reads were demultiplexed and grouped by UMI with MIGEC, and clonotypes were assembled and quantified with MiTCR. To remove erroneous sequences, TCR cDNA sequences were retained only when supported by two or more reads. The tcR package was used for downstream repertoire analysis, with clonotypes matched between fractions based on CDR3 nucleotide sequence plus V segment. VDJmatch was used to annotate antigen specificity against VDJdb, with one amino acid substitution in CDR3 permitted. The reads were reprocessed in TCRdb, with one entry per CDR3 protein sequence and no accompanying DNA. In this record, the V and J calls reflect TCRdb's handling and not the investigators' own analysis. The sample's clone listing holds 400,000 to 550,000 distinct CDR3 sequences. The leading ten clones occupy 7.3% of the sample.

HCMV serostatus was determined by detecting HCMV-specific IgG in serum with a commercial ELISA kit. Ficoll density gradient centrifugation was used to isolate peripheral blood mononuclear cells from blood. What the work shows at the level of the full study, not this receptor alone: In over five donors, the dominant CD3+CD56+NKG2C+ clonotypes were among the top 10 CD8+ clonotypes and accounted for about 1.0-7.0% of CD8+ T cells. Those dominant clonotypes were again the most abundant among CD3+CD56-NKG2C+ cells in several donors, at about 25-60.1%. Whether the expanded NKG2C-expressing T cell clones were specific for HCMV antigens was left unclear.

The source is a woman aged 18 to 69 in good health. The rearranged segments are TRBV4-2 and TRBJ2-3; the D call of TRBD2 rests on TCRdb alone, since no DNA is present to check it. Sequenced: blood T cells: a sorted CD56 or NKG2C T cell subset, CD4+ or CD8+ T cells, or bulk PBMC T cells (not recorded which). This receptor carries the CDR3 CASSQEWGTEPTDTQYF.